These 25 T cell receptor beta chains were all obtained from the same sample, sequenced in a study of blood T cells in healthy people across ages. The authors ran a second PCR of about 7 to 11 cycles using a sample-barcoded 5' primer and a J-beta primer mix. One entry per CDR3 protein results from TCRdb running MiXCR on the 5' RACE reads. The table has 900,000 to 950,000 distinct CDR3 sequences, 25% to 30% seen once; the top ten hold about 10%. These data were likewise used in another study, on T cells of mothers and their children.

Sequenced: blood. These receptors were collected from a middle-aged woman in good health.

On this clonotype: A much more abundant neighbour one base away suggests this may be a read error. As DNA, the CDR3 is TGCAGTGCTGTGACCAGGGGGCGCTGGGAGACCCAGTACTTC. This sequence encodes CSAVTRGRWETQYF. This sequence joins TRBV20-1 and TRBJ2-5; 8 positions match TRBD1. Germline CDR1 is DFQATT and CDR2 is SNEGSKA (reference sequence). J gave up 5 bases and V 5 bases, and 10 bases lay outside the gene matches. This CDR3 has 14 amino acids.

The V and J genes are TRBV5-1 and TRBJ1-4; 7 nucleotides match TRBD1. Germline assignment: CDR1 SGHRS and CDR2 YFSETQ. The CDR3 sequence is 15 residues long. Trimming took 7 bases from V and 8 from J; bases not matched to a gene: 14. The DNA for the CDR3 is TGCGCCAGCGCTACCACGACAGGGCCTGGAGAAAAACTGTTTTTT. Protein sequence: CASATTTGPGEKLFF.

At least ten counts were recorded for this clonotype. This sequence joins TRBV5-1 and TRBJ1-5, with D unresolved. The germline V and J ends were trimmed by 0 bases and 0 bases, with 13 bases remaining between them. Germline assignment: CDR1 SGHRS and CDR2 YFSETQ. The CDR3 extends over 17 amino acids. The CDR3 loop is CASSLGPGSTSNQPQHF. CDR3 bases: TGCGCCAGCAGCTTGGGCCCCGGGTCTACTAGCAATCAGCCCCAGCATTTT.

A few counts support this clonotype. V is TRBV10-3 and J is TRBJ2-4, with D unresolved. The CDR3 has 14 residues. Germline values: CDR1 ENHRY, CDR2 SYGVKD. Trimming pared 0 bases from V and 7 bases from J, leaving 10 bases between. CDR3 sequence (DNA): TGTGCCATCAGTGAGTCGCGTGATGGGAACATTCAGTACTTC. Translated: CAISESRDGNIQYF.

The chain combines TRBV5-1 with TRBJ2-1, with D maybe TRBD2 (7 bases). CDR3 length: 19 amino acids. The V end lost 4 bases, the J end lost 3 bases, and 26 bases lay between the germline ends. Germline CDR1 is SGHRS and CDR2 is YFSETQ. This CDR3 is CASSHFKWGGRPYYNEQFF. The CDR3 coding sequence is TGCGCCAGCAGCCACTTCAAGTGGGGGGGGCGCCCCTACTACAATGAGCAGTTCTTC. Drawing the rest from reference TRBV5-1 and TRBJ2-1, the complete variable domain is KAGVTQTPRYLIKTRGQQVTLSCSPISGHRSVSWYQQTPGQGLQFLFEYFSETQRNKGNFPGRFSGRQFSNSRSEMNVSTLELGDSALYLCASSHFKWGGRPYYNEQFFGPGTRLTVL.

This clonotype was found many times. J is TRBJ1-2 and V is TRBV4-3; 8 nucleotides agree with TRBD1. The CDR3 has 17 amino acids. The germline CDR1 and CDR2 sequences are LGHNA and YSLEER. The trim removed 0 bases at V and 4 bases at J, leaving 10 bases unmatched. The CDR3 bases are TGCGCCAGCAGCCAAGAACAGGGGGATGGCCTAGGCTATGGCTACACCTTC. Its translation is CASSQEQGDGLGYGYTF.

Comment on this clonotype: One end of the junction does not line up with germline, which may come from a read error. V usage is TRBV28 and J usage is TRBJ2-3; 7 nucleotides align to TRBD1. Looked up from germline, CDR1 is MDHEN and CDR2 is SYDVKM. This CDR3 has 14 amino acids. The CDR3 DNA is TGCGCCAGCAGTTCGACAGGGATCACAGATGCGCAGTATTTT. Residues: CASSSTGITDAQYF.

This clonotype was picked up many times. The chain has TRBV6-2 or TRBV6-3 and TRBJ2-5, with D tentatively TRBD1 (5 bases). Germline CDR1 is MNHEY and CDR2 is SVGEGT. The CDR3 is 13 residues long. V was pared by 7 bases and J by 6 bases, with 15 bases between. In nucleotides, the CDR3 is TGTGCCAGCACGAATCAGGGCCTGAAGACCCAGTACTTC. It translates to CASTNQGLKTQYF.

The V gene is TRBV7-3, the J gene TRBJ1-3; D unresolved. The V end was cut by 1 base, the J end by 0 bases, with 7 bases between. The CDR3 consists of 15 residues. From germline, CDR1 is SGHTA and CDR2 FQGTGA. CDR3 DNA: TGTGCCAGCAGCTTAATGGGAAGCTCTGGAAACACCATATATTTT. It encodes CASSLMGSSGNTIYF.

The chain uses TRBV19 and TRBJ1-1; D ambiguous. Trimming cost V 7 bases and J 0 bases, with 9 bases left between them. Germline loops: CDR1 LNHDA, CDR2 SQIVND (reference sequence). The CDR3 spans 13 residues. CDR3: CASTWTVNTEAFF. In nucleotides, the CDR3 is TGTGCCAGTACTTGGACCGTGAACACTGAAGCTTTCTTT.

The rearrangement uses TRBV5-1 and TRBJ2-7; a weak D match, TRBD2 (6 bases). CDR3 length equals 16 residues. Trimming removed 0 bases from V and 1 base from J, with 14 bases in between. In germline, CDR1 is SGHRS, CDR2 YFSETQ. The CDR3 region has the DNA TGCGCCAGCAGCTTGGGAGGAGGGTTCCCATCCTACGAGCAGTACTTC. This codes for CASSLGGGFPSYEQYF.

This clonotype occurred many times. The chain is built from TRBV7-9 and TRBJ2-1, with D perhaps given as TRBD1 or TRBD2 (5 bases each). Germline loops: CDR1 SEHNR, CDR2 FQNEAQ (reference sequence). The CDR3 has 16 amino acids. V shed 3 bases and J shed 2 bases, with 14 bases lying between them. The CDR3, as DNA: TGTGCCAGCAGCTTCGGGGCCCCAACTGCCTACAATGAGCAGTTCTTC. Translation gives CASSFGAPTAYNEQFF.

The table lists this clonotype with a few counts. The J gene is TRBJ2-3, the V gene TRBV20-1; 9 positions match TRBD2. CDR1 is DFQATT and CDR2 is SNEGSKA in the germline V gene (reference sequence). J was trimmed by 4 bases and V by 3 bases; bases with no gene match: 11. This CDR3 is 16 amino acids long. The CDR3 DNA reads TGCAGTGCTAGGGGCCCTAGCGGGGTTTTCGCAGATACGCAGTATTTT. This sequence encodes CSARGPSGVFADTQYF.

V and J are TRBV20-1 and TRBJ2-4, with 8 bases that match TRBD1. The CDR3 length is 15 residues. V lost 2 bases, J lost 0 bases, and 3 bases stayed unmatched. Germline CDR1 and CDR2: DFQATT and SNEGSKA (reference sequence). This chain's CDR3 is CSARQDRGAKNIQYF. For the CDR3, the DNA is TGCAGTGCTAGACAAGACAGGGGAGCCAAAAACATTCAGTACTTC.

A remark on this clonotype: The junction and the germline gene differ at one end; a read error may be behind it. In nucleotides, the CDR3 is TGCGCCAGCACCCTCAAAAAGTATGAACAGTTCTTC. It yields the protein CASTLKKYEQFF. This chain connects TRBV23-1 to TRBJ2-1, with D unresolved. TRBV23-1 counts as an open reading frame of uncertain function. This CDR3 has 12 residues.

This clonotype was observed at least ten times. Here the CDR3 reads CASSLGGLGDTQYF. CDR3 coding DNA: TGTGCCAGCAGCTTAGGGGGACTGGGAGATACGCAGTATTTT. The genes are TRBV5-6 and TRBJ2-3; D possibly uses TRBD1 or TRBD2 (6 bases each). This CDR3 has 14 residues. Germline V CDR1 and CDR2: SGHDT, YYEEEE. Trimming left V 2 bases short and J 5 bases short, with 12 bases between.

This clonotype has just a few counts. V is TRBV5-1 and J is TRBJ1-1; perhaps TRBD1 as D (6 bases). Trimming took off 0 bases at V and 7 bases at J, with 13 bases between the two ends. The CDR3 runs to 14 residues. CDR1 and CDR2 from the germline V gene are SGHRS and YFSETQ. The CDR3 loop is CASSLVVGQNEAFF. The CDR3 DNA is TGCGCCAGCAGCTTGGTTGTCGGACAGAATGAAGCTTTCTTT.

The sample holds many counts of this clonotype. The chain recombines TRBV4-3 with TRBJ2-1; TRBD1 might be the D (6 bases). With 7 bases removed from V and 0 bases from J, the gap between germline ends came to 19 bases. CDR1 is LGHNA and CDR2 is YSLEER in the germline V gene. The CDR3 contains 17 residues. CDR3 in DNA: TGCGCCAGCACCCGCGGATTAGGGGGAAACTCCTACAATGAGCAGTTCTTC. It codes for CASTRGLGGNSYNEQFF.

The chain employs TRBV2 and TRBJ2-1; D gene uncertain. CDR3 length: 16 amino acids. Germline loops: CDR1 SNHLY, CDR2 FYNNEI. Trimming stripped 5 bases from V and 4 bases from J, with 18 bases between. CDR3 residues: CASSFRTRTTYNEQFF. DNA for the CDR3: TGTGCCAGCAGTTTCCGGACCCGAACAACTTACAATGAGCAGTTCTTC.

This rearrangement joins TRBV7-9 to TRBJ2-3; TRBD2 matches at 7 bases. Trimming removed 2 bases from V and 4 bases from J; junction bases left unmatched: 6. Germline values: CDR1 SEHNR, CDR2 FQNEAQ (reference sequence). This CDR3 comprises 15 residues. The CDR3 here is CASSLPSGVADTQYF. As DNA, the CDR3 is TGTGCCAGCAGCTTACCAAGCGGGGTTGCAGATACGCAGTATTTT.

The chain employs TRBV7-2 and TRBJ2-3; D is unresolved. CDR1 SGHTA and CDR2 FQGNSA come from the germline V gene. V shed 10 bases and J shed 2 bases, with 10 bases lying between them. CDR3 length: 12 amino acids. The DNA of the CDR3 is TGTGCCAACAGTTGTATCACAGATACGCAGTATTTT. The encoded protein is CANSCITDTQYF. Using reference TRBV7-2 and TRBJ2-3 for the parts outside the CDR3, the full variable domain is GAGVSQSPSNKVTEKGKDVELRCDPISGHTALYWYRQSLGQGLEFLIYFQGNSAPDKSGLPSDRFSAERTGGSVSTLTIQRTQQEDSAVYLCANSCITDTQYFGPGTRLTVL.

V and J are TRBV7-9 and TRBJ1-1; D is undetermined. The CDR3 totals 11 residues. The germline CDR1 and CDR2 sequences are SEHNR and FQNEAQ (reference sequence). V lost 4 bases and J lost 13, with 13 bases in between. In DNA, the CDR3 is TGTGCCAGCAGCTCTGGTTTGGGCGGTTTCTTT. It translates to CASSSGLGGFF.

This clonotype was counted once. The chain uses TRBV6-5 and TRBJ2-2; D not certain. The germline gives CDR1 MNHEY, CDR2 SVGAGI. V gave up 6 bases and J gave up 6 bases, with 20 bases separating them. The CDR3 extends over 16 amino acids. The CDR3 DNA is TGTGCCAGCAGCAAAGGGAACCTAGGCCCGGCCGGGGAGCTGTTTTTT. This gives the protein CASSKGNLGPAGELFF.

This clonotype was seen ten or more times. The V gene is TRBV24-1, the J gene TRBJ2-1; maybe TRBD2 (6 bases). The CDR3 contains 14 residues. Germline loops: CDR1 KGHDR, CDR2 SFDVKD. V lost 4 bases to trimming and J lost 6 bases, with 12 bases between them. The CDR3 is CATSDQRVSNEQFF. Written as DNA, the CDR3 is TGTGCCACCAGTGACCAGCGGGTCTCCAATGAGCAGTTCTTC.

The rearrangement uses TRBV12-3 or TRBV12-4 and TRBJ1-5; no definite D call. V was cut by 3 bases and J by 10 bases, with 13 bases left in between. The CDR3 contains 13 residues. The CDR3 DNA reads TGTGCCAGCAGTTTCCGCATGGTGGCCCCCCAGCATTTT. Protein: CASSFRMVAPQHF.